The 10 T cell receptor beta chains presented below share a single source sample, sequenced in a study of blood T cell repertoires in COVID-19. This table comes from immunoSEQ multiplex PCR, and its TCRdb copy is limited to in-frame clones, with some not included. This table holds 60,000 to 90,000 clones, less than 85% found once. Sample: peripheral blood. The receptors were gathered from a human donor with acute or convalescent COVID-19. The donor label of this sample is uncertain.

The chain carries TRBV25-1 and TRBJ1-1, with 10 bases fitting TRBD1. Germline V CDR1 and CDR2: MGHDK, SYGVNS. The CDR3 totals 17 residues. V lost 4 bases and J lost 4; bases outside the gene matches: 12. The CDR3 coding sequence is TGTGCCAGCAGTGGGGACAGGGGCGACGCGTTAGGCACTGAAGCTTTCTTT. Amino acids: CASSGDRGDALGTEAFF.

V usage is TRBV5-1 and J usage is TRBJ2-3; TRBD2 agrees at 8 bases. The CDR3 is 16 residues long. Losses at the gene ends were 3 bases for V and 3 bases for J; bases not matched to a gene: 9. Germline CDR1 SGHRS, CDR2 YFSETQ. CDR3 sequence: CASSSGGQGATDTQYF. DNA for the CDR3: TGCGCCAGCAGCTCGGGGGGGCAAGGCGCGACAGATACGCAGTATTTT.

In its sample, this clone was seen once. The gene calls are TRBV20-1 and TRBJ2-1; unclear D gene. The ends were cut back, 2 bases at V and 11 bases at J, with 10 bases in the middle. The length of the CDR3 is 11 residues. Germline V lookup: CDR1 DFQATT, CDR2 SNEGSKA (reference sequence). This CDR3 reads CSARSLPQQFF. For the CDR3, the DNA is TGCAGTGCTAGATCCCTACCTCAGCAGTTCTTC.

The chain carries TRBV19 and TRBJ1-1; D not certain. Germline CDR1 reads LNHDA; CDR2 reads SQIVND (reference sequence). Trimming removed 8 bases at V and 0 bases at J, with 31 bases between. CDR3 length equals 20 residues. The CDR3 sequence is CASSPLYSTRQRDMNTEAFF. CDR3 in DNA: TGTGCCAGTTCTCCTTTATATTCTACTCGGCAGAGAGACATGAACACTGAAGCTTTCTTT.

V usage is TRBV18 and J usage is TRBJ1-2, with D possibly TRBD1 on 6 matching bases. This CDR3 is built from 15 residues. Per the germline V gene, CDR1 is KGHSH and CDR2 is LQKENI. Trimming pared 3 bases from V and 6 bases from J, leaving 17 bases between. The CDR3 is CASSPPGQRRDGYTF. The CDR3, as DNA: TGTGCCAGCTCACCTCCGGGACAAAGAAGGGATGGCTACACCTTC.

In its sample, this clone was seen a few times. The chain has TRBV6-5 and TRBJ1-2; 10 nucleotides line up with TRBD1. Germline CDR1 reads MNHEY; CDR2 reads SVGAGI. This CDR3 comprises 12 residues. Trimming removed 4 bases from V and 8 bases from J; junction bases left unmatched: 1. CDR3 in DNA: TGTGCCAGCAGTTGGACAGGGGGGGGCTACACCTTC. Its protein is CASSWTGGGYTF.

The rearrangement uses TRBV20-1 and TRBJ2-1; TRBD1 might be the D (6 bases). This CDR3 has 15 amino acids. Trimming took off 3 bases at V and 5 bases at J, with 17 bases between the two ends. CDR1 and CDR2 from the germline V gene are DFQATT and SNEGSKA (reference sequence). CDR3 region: CSASGVAGVDNEQFF. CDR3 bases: TGCAGTGCTAGTGGGGTGGCAGGGGTGGACAATGAGCAGTTCTTC.

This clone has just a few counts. CDR3 region: CASSQDRTSGGGEGTQYF. For the CDR3, the DNA is TGTGCCAGCAGCCAAGATAGGACTAGCGGAGGCGGGGAGGGGACCCAGTACTTC. The rearrangement uses TRBV4-2 and TRBJ2-5, with 10 bases aligning to TRBD2. Losses at the gene ends were 0 bases for V and 7 bases for J; bases not matched to a gene: 14. CDR3 length: 18 amino acids. The V gene's germline CDR1 is LGHNA and CDR2 YNFKEQ.

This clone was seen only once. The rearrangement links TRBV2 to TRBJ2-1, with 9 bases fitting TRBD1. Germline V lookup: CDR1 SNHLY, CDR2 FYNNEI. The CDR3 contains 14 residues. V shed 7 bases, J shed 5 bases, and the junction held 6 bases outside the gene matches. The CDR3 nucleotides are TGTGCCAGCAAATGGGACAGGGAAAACAATGAGCAGTTCTTC. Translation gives CASKWDRENNEQFF.

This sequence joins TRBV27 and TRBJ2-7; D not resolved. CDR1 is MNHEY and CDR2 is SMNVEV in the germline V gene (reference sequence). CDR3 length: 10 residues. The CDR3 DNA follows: TGTGCTCGCAAACATTACGAGCAGTACGTC. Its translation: CARKHYEQYV.